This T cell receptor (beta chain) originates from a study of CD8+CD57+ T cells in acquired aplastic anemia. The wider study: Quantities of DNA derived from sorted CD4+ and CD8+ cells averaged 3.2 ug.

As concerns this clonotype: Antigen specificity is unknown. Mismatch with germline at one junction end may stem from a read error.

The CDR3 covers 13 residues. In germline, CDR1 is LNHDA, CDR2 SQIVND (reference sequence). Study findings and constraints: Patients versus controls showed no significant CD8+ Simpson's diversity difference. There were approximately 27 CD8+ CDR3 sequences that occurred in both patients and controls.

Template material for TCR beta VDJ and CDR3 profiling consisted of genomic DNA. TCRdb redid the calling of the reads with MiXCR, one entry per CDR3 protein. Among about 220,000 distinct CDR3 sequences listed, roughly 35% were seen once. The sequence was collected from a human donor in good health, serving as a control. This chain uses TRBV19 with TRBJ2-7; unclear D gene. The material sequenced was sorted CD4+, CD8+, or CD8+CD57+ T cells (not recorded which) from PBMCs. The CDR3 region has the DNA TGTGCCAGTAGTATAGGCAAGTCCTATGAGCAGTACTTC. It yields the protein CASSIGKSYEQYF.